This T cell receptor beta chain was obtained from a study of blood T cell repertoires in COVID-19. Study details: There were acute and convalescent COVID-19 samples, and they came from the United States, Italy and Spain.

The germline CDR1 and CDR2 sequences are SGHRS and YFSETQ. The CDR3 runs 15 residues. After removal of 4 bases from V and 10 bases from J, the junction contained 11 bases not matched to a gene. Assay used: immunoSEQ multiplex PCR; TCRdb lists only in-frame clones, some missing. The data contain about 180,000 clones, under 85% of them singletons. Seattle's enrolled individuals joined amid active infection and were then monitored longitudinally. This receptor was obtained from a woman in her 70s with COVID-19, enrolled during active disease. Sequencing input: peripheral blood. The rearrangement links TRBV5-1 to TRBJ2-1, with TRBD2 matching over 10 bases. The DNA of the CDR3 is TGCGCCAGCAGCCCCGCCGCTAGCGGGAGCGGGGAGCAGTTCTTC. Its translation: CASSPAASGSGEQFF.